This TCR beta chain was recovered during a study of blood T cell repertoires in COVID-19. Study at large: COVID-19 samples from acute and convalescent phases originated in the United States, Italy and Spain. T cells, B-cell-depleted T cells, or PBMCs supplied cDNA or gDNA.

The protocol was immunoSEQ multiplex PCR, while the TCRdb copy is restricted to in-frame clones and leaves out a portion. The sample lists about 410,000 clones, around nine tenths seen once, with around 1.5% in the top ten. The CDR3 is made up of 16 amino acids. The V end was cut by 5 bases, the J end by 0 bases, with 16 bases between. Germline assignment: CDR1 ENHRY and CDR2 SYGVKD. The chain uses TRBV10-3 and TRBJ1-1, with D tentatively TRBD1 (6 bases). The TCR comes from a woman aged 40 to 49 with COVID-19, enrolled during active disease. The sample consisted of peripheral blood. The CDR3 here is CAISHGGGGVNTEAFF. As DNA, the CDR3 is TGTGCCATCAGTCACGGTGGGGGGGGCGTGAACACTGAAGCTTTCTTT.